Each of the 14 T cell receptor beta chains below was sequenced from the same sample in a study of blood T cells in healthy people across ages. Next came a second PCR, run for about 6 to 12 cycles, which used a sample-barcoded 5' primer along with a J-beta primer mix. TCRdb called the 5' RACE reads again in MiXCR, with one record for every CDR3 protein. The sample lists around 1.5 million distinct CDR3 sequences, roughly a third seen once, with roughly 10% in the top ten. The specimen was blood. The receptors were sampled from a woman aged 25 to 39 in good health.

The V call is TRBV7-2, the J call TRBJ2-2; TRBD2 matches at 9 bases. With 5 bases clipped from V and 1 base from J, the junction kept 2 bases outside the gene matches. Germline-derived CDR1 and CDR2 are SGHTA and FQGNSA. The CDR3 runs 15 residues. CDR3 coding DNA: TGTGCCAGCAGCACACTAGCGGGGAACACCGGGGAGCTGTTTTTT. Protein: CASSTLAGNTGELFF.

The table lists this clonotype with many counts. This chain uses TRBV7-3 with TRBJ2-7; 7 bases fit TRBD2. The CDR3 spans 15 residues. Looked up from germline, CDR1 is SGHTA and CDR2 is FQGTGA. V shed 5 bases and J 2 bases; nucleotides not matched to a gene: 9. CDR3: CASSPGASGAYEQYF. The DNA of the CDR3 is TGTGCCAGCAGCCCTGGGGCTAGCGGAGCCTACGAGCAGTACTTC.

This clonotype was found many times. The chain employs TRBV4-2 and TRBJ2-1; D remains unclear. V lost 1 base to trimming and J lost 1 base, with 8 bases between them. This CDR3 spans 15 amino acids. The germline V gene encodes CDR1 LGHNA and CDR2 YNFKEQ. This chain's CDR3 is CASSQVGVSYNEQFF. The CDR3 nucleotides read TGTGCCAGCAGCCAAGTTGGTGTATCCTACAATGAGCAGTTCTTC.

CDR3 residues: CSASPGLADKETQYF. CDR3 in DNA: TGCAGTGCTAGCCCAGGACTAGCGGATAAAGAGACCCAGTACTTC. This chain joins TRBV20-1 and TRBJ2-5, with TRBD2 matching 10 bases. Germline CDR1 is DFQATT and CDR2 is SNEGSKA (reference sequence). The CDR3 has 15 residues. The V gene end was trimmed by 3 bases and the J gene end by 3 bases; junction bases not matched to a gene: 7.

This clonotype was observed a few times. The rearrangement links TRBV20-1 to TRBJ2-1; TRBD2 is a possible D gene (6 bases). Trimming took 0 bases from V and 1 from J, leaving 10 bases between them. The CDR3 has 15 amino acids. Germline V gene data show CDR1 as DFQATT and CDR2 as SNEGSKA (reference sequence). The CDR3 DNA reads as TGCAGTGCTAGAGATAGCGGCGTTTCCTACAATGAGCAGTTCTTC. Translation: CSARDSGVSYNEQFF.

This clonotype was counted between two and nine times. CDR3 sequence: CAISDMTGTSEQYF. The CDR3 coding sequence is TGTGCCATCAGTGACATGACCGGGACTTCCGAGCAGTACTTC. The V gene is TRBV10-3, the J gene TRBJ2-5; D might be TRBD2 (6 bases). The closer fit of TRBJ2-7 to the DNA end suggests the J call may be wrong. This CDR3 is 14 amino acids long. Germline-derived CDR1 and CDR2 are ENHRY and SYGVKD.

The CDR3 sequence: CASSQQSGGNTGELFF. CDR3 nucleotide sequence: TGCGCCAGCAGCCAACAGTCAGGTGGGAACACCGGGGAGCTGTTTTTT. The rearrangement links TRBV4-1 to TRBJ2-2; D call uncertain. The CDR3 runs to 16 residues. Trimming cost V 2 bases and J 1 base, with 11 bases left between them. Germline V CDR1 and CDR2: MGHRA, YSYEKL.

This clonotype has just a few counts. V usage is TRBV30 and J usage is TRBJ1-2; unclear D gene. CDR1 GTSNPN and CDR2 SVGIG come from the germline V gene (reference sequence). The CDR3 is 13 residues long. Deletions cut 5 bases from V and 4 bases from J, with 14 bases between. CDR3 protein: CAWEEHSAYGYTF. In DNA, the CDR3 is TGTGCCTGGGAAGAGCACAGCGCCTATGGCTACACCTTC.

This clonotype was observed a handful of times. The rearrangement links TRBV7-6 to TRBJ2-3; D may be TRBD2 (6 bases). Germline loops: CDR1 SGHVS, CDR2 FNYEAQ. With 1 base removed from V and 2 bases from J, the gap between germline ends came to 13 bases. The CDR3 contains 16 residues. CDR3 DNA: TGTGCCAGCAGCTTAGGGATAGCGGATACCACAGATACGCAGTATTTT. It yields the protein CASSLGIADTTDTQYF.

Only a few counts were recorded for this clonotype. This chain joins TRBV20-1 and TRBJ2-4; D remains ambiguous. Trimming pared 0 bases from V and 7 bases from J, leaving 16 bases between. CDR1 and CDR2 from the germline V gene are DFQATT and SNEGSKA (reference sequence). This CDR3 comprises 15 residues. The CDR3 sequence: CSARDGSLKGNIQYF. The CDR3 bases are TGCAGTGCTAGAGATGGGTCGCTCAAGGGTAACATTCAGTACTTC.

This clonotype was counted a few times. The CDR3 sequence is CASSSSRTGAQETQYF. The CDR3 nucleotides read TGTGCCAGCAGCTCCAGTAGGACGGGGGCGCAAGAGACCCAGTACTTC. The chain uses TRBV7-2 and TRBJ2-5; TRBD1 or TRBD2 may be the D gene (6 bases each). The CDR3 extends over 16 amino acids. Germline values: CDR1 SGHTA, CDR2 FQGNSA. The V end was cut by 4 bases, the J end by 2 bases, with 17 bases between.

In this sample, this clonotype turned up a few times. This chain links TRBV6-1 with TRBJ2-1; 15 nucleotides match TRBD2. Germline values: CDR1 MNHNS, CDR2 SASEGT. Trimming cost V 5 bases and J 9 bases; bases outside gene matches: 5. The CDR3 has 15 amino acids. The CDR3 loop is CASSTGLAGGSEQFF. CDR3 in DNA: TGTGCCAGCAGTACGGGACTAGCGGGGGGTAGTGAGCAGTTCTTC.

The gene calls are TRBV7-3 and TRBJ2-3; D not resolved. This CDR3 region has 14 residues. CDR1 and CDR2 from the germline V gene are SGHTA and FQGTGA. V shed 5 bases and J shed 2 bases, with 11 bases lying between them. The CDR3 loop is CASSPSPITDTQYF. CDR3 DNA: TGTGCCAGCAGCCCCAGCCCTATCACAGATACGCAGTATTTT.

In this sample, this clonotype turned up many times. As DNA, the CDR3 is TGCGCCAGCAGCTTGGCGGGGACACTCTACGAGCAGTACTTC. As protein: CASSLAGTLYEQYF. The chain couples TRBV5-1 to TRBJ2-7, with D possibly being TRBD1 (6 bases). Trimming took off 0 bases at V and 3 bases at J, with 10 bases between the two ends. The CDR3 extends over 14 amino acids. Germline V gene data show CDR1 as SGHRS and CDR2 as YFSETQ.